A single sample gave rise to the 24 T cell receptor beta chains below, sequenced in a study of blood T cell repertoires in COVID-19. Libraries were prepared by immunoSEQ multiplex PCR; TCRdb keeps only in-frame clonotypes and omits some of them. The data contain 52,000 or so clones, 90% of them singletons. The sequencing input was peripheral blood. The receptors originated from a human donor in a cohort sampled during active COVID-19.

The V and J genes are TRBV5-1 and TRBJ2-1, with D possibly TRBD2 on 6 matching bases. The CDR3 loop spans 15 amino acids. Germline-derived CDR1 and CDR2 are SGHRS and YFSETQ. Trimming took off 3 bases at V and 2 bases at J, with 12 bases between the two ends. CDR3 DNA sequence: TGCGCCAGCAGCTCCGGCGGAGGGGCCTACAATGAGCAGTTCTTC. Translation gives CASSSGGGAYNEQFF.

V and J are TRBV2 and TRBJ2-1; TRBD2 is a possible D gene (5 bases). V was trimmed by 3 bases and J by 6 bases, leaving 9 bases between them. The V gene's germline CDR1 is SNHLY and CDR2 FYNNEI. This CDR3 is built from 13 residues. Here the CDR3 DNA reads TGTGCCAGCAGTGACGACTATGGCAATGAGCAGTTCTTC. It yields the protein CASSDDYGNEQFF. The variable domain in full, completed from reference TRBV2 and TRBJ2-1, reads EPEVTQTPSHQVTQMGQEVILRCVPISNHLYFYWYRQILGQKVEFLVSFYNNEISEKSEIFDDQFSVERPDGSNFTLKIRSTKLEDSAMYFCASSDDYGNEQFFGPGTRLTVL.

The CDR3 protein is CAISDPGISSPLHF. The CDR3 nucleotides are TGTGCCATCAGTGACCCGGGGATTAGTTCACCCCTCCACTTT. This chain connects TRBV10-3 to TRBJ1-6; D remains ambiguous. The germline CDR1 and CDR2 sequences are ENHRY and SYGVKD. Between the trimmed V and J ends, which lost 3 bases and 9 bases, there was a span of 12 bases. The CDR3 is made up of 14 amino acids.

V gene TRBV29-1 combines with J gene TRBJ2-1, with 7 bases fitting TRBD1. Germline V gene lookup returns CDR1 SQVTM and CDR2 ANQGSEA. This CDR3 has 15 residues. V shed 6 bases and J 6 bases; nucleotides not matched to a gene: 14. In DNA, the CDR3 is TGCAGCGTGGGCCACAGGGGATTGAACTCCAATGAGCAGTTCTTC. This gives the protein CSVGHRGLNSNEQFF.

The CDR3 DNA sequence: TGTGCCTGGGGCCGGCAGCGGAGCGAGCAGTACTTC. Protein product: CAWGRQRSEQYF. The J gene is TRBJ2-7, the V gene TRBV30, with D possibly TRBD2 on 5 matching bases. The CDR3 covers 12 residues. Germline CDR1 reads GTSNPN; CDR2 reads SVGIG (reference sequence). V shed 5 bases and J shed 6 bases, with 14 bases lying between them.

The chain joins TRBV18 to TRBJ1-3; D gene unclear. Deletions cut 4 bases from V and 0 bases from J, with 7 bases between. CDR1 is KGHSH and CDR2 is LQKENI in the germline V gene. The CDR3 sequence is 14 residues long. The CDR3 loop reads CASSRGISGNTIYF. The CDR3 DNA is TGTGCCAGCTCACGCGGGATCTCTGGAAACACCATATATTTT.

This sequence joins TRBV4-1 and TRBJ2-1, with TRBD2 matching 14 bases. The V and J ends lost 3 bases and 8 bases, in that order; junction bases with no gene match: 3. Looked up from germline, CDR1 is MGHRA and CDR2 is YSYEKL. The CDR3 has 15 amino acids. Here the CDR3 reads CASSHGTSGSYEQFF. The CDR3 DNA is TGCGCCAGCAGCCACGGGACTAGCGGGAGCTATGAGCAGTTCTTC.

V and J are TRBV9 and TRBJ2-7; 7 bases are a match to TRBD2. The CDR3 consists of 15 residues. Germline assignment: CDR1 SGDLS and CDR2 YYNGEE. V lost 0 bases and J lost 5; bases outside the gene matches: 8. The CDR3 loop is CASSVAPTSFDEQYF. The CDR3 bases are TGTGCCAGCAGCGTAGCCCCGACTAGCTTCGACGAGCAGTACTTC.

This sequence joins TRBV9 and TRBJ2-2; 8 bases line up with TRBD1. CDR1 is SGDLS and CDR2 is YYNGEE in the germline V gene. J was trimmed by 6 bases and V by 3 bases; bases with no gene match: 13. The CDR3 spans 17 residues. CDR3 sequence: CASSGPTDRGSSGELFF. The DNA of the CDR3 is TGTGCCAGCAGCGGCCCCACAGACAGGGGTTCGTCCGGGGAGCTGTTTTTT.

This chain links TRBV5-1 with TRBJ2-7; TRBD1 aligns across 9 bases. Trimming cost V 5 bases and J 4 bases; bases outside gene matches: 7. The CDR3 is made up of 14 amino acids. Germline CDR1 reads SGHRS; CDR2 reads YFSETQ. Here the CDR3 reads CASRPGTGPYEQYF. The CDR3 coding sequence is TGCGCCAGCAGGCCCGGGACAGGGCCTTACGAGCAGTACTTC.

This clone was found a few times. The rearrangement uses TRBV6-6 and TRBJ2-3, with a weak D call TRBD2 (5 bases). Germline V gene lookup returns CDR1 MNHNY and CDR2 SVGAGI (reference sequence). The CDR3 is 14 residues long. The ends were cut back, 8 bases at V and 0 bases at J, with 12 bases in the middle. CDR3 amino acids: CASQRTPSTDTQYF. In DNA form, the CDR3 reads TGTGCCAGCCAAAGGACTCCAAGCACAGATACGCAGTATTTT.

This chain uses TRBV11-3 with TRBJ2-3, with D perhaps TRBD1 (6 bases). Germline assignment: CDR1 SGHNT and CDR2 YENEEA. The V and J ends lost 0 bases and 3 bases respectively, with 28 bases between them. The CDR3 spans 21 residues. The CDR3 DNA is TGTGCCAGCAGCTTAGAGAGTGTTTGGGACAACACGTCGTGTGCTACAGATACGCAGTATTTT. Its translation: CASSLESVWDNTSCATDTQYF.

The V call is TRBV2, the J call TRBJ2-5; perhaps TRBD2 as D (5 bases). The CDR3 sequence is 13 residues long. Trimming shortened V by 1 base and J by 3 bases, and 6 bases separated the two germline ends. Per the germline V gene, CDR1 is SNHLY and CDR2 is FYNNEI. CDR3 amino acids: CASSEGRKETQYF. The CDR3 bases are TGTGCCAGCAGTGAAGGGAGGAAAGAGACCCAGTACTTC.

The chain joins TRBV11-2 to TRBJ2-3, with 9 bases aligning to TRBD1. The CDR3 runs 16 residues. V lost 5 bases, J lost 3 bases, and 9 bases stayed unmatched. Germline V lookup: CDR1 SGHAT, CDR2 FQNNGV. The CDR3 region is CASSRRRDRATDTQYF. In DNA, the CDR3 is TGTGCCAGCAGCCGGCGCCGGGACAGGGCTACAGATACGCAGTATTTT.

V gene TRBV11-2 combines with J gene TRBJ2-7; 16 nucleotides agree with TRBD2. Trimming removed 5 bases from V and 3 bases from J; junction bases left unmatched: 13. From germline, CDR1 is SGHAT and CDR2 FQNNGV. This CDR3 comprises 19 residues. The CDR3 nucleotides read TGTGCCAGCAGCACCCGGCGCGGGACTAGCGGGAGGGCCCTCTACGAGCAGTACTTC. This gives the protein CASSTRRGTSGRALYEQYF.

The chain recombines TRBV7-9 with TRBJ2-1, with TRBD1 identical over 9 bases. The germline V gene has CDR1 SEHNR and CDR2 FQNEAQ (reference sequence). Trimming cost V 5 bases and J 8 bases; bases outside gene matches: 10. The CDR3 consists of 15 residues. The DNA of the CDR3 is TGTGCCAGCAGCAGGGGGACAGGGAATATCGATGAGCAGTTCTTC. It translates to CASSRGTGNIDEQFF. Together with reference TRBV7-9 and TRBJ2-1, the CDR3 gives the full variable domain: DTGVSQNPRHKITKRGQNVTFRCDPISEHNRLYWYRQTLGQGPEFLTYFQNEAQLEKSRLLSDRFSAERPKGSFSTLEIQRTEQGDSAMYLCASSRGTGNIDEQFFGPGTRLTVL.

This clone was counted a few times. The V gene is TRBV10-2, the J gene TRBJ2-1; 10 bases are shared with TRBD2. Germline CDR1 is WSHSY and CDR2 is SAAADI. This CDR3 region has 13 residues. With V trimmed by 6 bases and J by 7 bases, 3 bases remained unmatched. The CDR3 here is CASRLAGENEQFF. The CDR3, as DNA: TGCGCCAGCAGGCTAGCGGGAGAAAATGAGCAGTTCTTC.

The sample holds a few counts of this clone. The rearrangement uses TRBV19 and TRBJ2-5, with D possibly matching TRBD2 (5 bases). V lost 6 bases and J 1 base, leaving 9 bases between the germline ends. Germline CDR1 LNHDA, CDR2 SQIVND (reference sequence). CDR3 length: 13 amino acids. CDR3 nucleotides: TGTGCCAGTAGAGGAGGCGTCCAAGAGACCCAGTACTTC. This gives the protein CASRGGVQETQYF.

The rearrangement joins TRBV12-3 or TRBV12-4 to TRBJ2-2; D remains ambiguous. The CDR3 loop spans 13 amino acids. V was pared by 6 bases and J by 7 bases, with 12 bases between. The CDR3 coding sequence is TGTGCCAGCAGACCCGCCCCGGTCGGGGAGCTGTTTTTT. Translating gives CASRPAPVGELFF.

This clone was seen only a few times. The chain has TRBV13 and TRBJ2-7; TRBD1 is a possible D gene (5 bases). V lost 3 bases and J 4 bases, leaving 10 bases between the germline ends. The germline V gene encodes CDR1 PRHDT and CDR2 FYEKMQ (reference sequence). The CDR3 extends over 13 amino acids. CDR3 sequence (DNA): TGTGCCAGCAGCTTGGGCAGGGCGTACGAGCAGTACTTC. It is translated as CASSLGRAYEQYF.

The V and J genes are TRBV5-1 and TRBJ1-2, with a weak D call TRBD1 (5 bases). The germline V gene encodes CDR1 SGHRS and CDR2 YFSETQ. This CDR3 has 15 residues. Trimming cost V 3 bases and J 6 bases, with 18 bases left between them. The CDR3 loop reads CASSSNRGGKNGYTF. The CDR3 DNA is TGCGCCAGCAGCTCAAACCGGGGGGGTAAGAATGGCTACACCTTC.

The J gene is TRBJ2-2, the V gene TRBV9; perhaps TRBD2 as D (6 bases). Germline-derived CDR1 and CDR2 are SGDLS and YYNGEE. The germline V and J ends were trimmed by 4 bases and 4 bases, with 8 bases remaining between them. This CDR3 region has 13 residues. The CDR3 here is CASSYGGTGELFF. The CDR3 bases are TGTGCCAGCAGCTACGGGGGCACCGGGGAGCTGTTTTTT.

This chain links TRBV10-3 with TRBJ2-1; 8 positions agree with TRBD2. The CDR3 length is 14 residues. V trimming: 6 bases; J trimming: 2 bases; junction bases outside the gene matches: 3. Germline CDR1 ENHRY, CDR2 SYGVKD. Written as DNA, the CDR3 is TGTGCCATCAGCAAGCGGGAGACCTACAATGAGCAGTTCTTC. It translates to CAISKRETYNEQFF.

This chain links TRBV2 with TRBJ1-1, with TRBD1 as a possible D gene (5 bases). The CDR3 length is 14 residues. V was trimmed by 6 bases and J by 0 bases, leaving 11 bases between them. The germline gives CDR1 SNHLY, CDR2 FYNNEI. CDR3 amino acids: CASRLGGLNTEAFF. For the CDR3, the DNA is TGTGCCAGCAGGCTCGGGGGGTTGAACACTGAAGCTTTCTTT.